The 10 T cell receptor beta chains below were found in one sample sequenced in a study of T cell responses to AZD1222 COVID-19 vaccine. The repertoire was sequenced with immunoSEQ multiplex PCR; TCRdb's copy has only in-frame clones and lacks some. There are over 150,000 clones in the sample; roughly nine tenths occur only once, and roughly 1.1% lies in the top ten. The sample here was peripheral blood, taken 28 days after the second AZD1222 dose. These receptors were obtained from an adult who received the AZD1222 COVID-19 vaccine.

The chain couples TRBV7-2 to TRBJ2-7; D is unresolved. The CDR3 totals 13 residues. Trimming left V 4 bases short and J 0 bases short, with 7 bases between. Germline loops: CDR1 SGHTA, CDR2 FQGNSA. CDR3 sequence: CASSSGGSYEQYF. CDR3 in DNA: TGTGCCAGCAGCTCAGGCGGCTCCTACGAGCAGTACTTC.

This clone appeared once. V is TRBV3-1 (or the pseudogene TRBV3-2) and J is TRBJ2-7; D perhaps matches TRBD1 (5 bases). CDR3 length: 13 residues. V was shortened by 4 bases and J by 10 bases, with 17 bases between the two germline ends. Germline values: CDR1 LGHDT, CDR2 YNNKEL (reference sequence). For the CDR3, the DNA is TGTGCCAGCAGCCTCTTGGAAGGTACAGGACAGTACTTC. Its translation: CASSLLEGTGQYF.

This clone came up once. The V gene is TRBV24-1, the J gene TRBJ1-5, with a tentative D call TRBD1 (5 bases). CDR3 length equals 17 residues. Germline CDR1 KGHDR, CDR2 SFDVKD. Trimming shortened V by 4 bases and J by 2 bases, and 17 bases separated the two germline ends. The CDR3 protein is CATSDHGHPWGNQPQHF. The CDR3 coding sequence is TGTGCCACCAGTGACCACGGACATCCCTGGGGCAATCAGCCCCAGCATTTT.

The chain employs TRBV30 and TRBJ2-1; D unclear. Trimming took 4 bases from V and 0 from J, leaving 10 bases between them. CDR3 length equals 14 residues. CDR1 GTSNPN and CDR2 SVGIG come from the germline V gene (reference sequence). The chain's CDR3 is CAWILSSSYNEQFF. The CDR3 coding sequence is TGTGCCTGGATACTCTCGAGCTCCTACAATGAGCAGTTCTTC.

The rearrangement uses TRBV3-1 (or the pseudogene TRBV3-2) and TRBJ1-6; D is unresolved. Germline V gene sequence: CDR1 LGHDT, CDR2 YNNKEL (reference sequence). The V and J ends lost 0 bases and 9 bases respectively, with 9 bases between them. CDR3 length: 14 residues. In DNA, the CDR3 is TGTGCCAGCAGCCAAGATCAAGGGAGTTCACCCCTCCACTTT. Its translation is CASSQDQGSSPLHF.

This chain joins TRBV6-1 and TRBJ1-5; D is unclear. CDR1 and CDR2 (germline): MNHNS, SASEGT. The CDR3 sequence is 13 residues long. V lost 1 base, J lost 6 bases, and 7 bases lay in between. The CDR3 is CASSEVRGQPQHF. The CDR3 bases are TGTGCCAGCAGTGAAGTACGTGGTCAGCCCCAGCATTTT.

The chain employs TRBV27 and TRBJ2-2; either TRBD1 or TRBD2 may fit D (5 bases each). CDR1 and CDR2 from the germline V gene are MNHEY and SMNVEV (reference sequence). Trimming shortened V by 3 bases and J by 4 bases, and 12 bases separated the two germline ends. The CDR3 is 15 residues long. The CDR3 reads CASSLARGSTGELFF. The CDR3 DNA reads as TGTGCCAGCAGTTTGGCGAGGGGAAGCACCGGGGAGCTGTTTTTT.

The chain is built from TRBV9 and TRBJ1-1; D might be TRBD1 (6 bases). Germline lookup yields CDR1 SGDLS and CDR2 YYNGEE. This CDR3 spans 16 amino acids. The germline V and J ends were trimmed by 0 bases and 1 base, with 13 bases remaining between them. CDR3 sequence reads: CASSVEGGLSNTEAFF. The DNA for the CDR3 is TGTGCCAGCAGCGTAGAAGGGGGGCTTTCGAACACTGAAGCTTTCTTT.

This chain links TRBV4-1 with TRBJ1-6; TRBD1 matches 7 bases. The germline gives CDR1 MGHRA, CDR2 YSYEKL. CDR3 length: 19 residues. The junction had 12 bases not matched to a gene; V was cut back by 4 bases and J by 0 bases. This chain's CDR3 is CASSPRGQQGSSYNSPLHF. CDR3 coding DNA: TGCGCCAGCAGCCCAAGGGGTCAACAGGGGAGCTCCTATAATTCACCCCTCCACTTT.

The rearrangement joins TRBV2 to TRBJ1-5, with D tentatively TRBD1 (5 bases). The CDR3 sequence is 15 residues long. Per the germline V gene, CDR1 is SNHLY and CDR2 is FYNNEI. Trimming removed 5 bases at V and 6 bases at J, with 17 bases between. CDR3 protein: CASSFDSPLGQPQHF. The CDR3 DNA sequence: TGTGCCAGCAGTTTTGACAGCCCCTTGGGTCAGCCCCAGCATTTT.